Listed below are T cell receptor beta chains from one sample, sequenced in a study of control samples from healthy donors and cancer patients. The repertoire was sequenced with immunoSEQ multiplex PCR; TCRdb's copy has only in-frame clones and lacks some. The sample has some 190,000 clones; 91% are singletons. Sequenced input: blood. These receptors all come from a man in his thirties or forties in good health. The CDR3 runs from the conserved cysteine through the conserved F or W. A D gene is named only where the DNA matches it firmly. Only some rows state a clone size, as once, few, many or a class for expanded clones.

v_gene	j_gene	d_gene	abundance	CDR3nt	CDR3aa
TRBV19	TRBJ2-3	NA	NA	TGTGCCAGCCGCCCCTCCTGGGGAGGCACAGATACGCAGTATTTT	CASRPSWGGTDTQYF
TRBV2	TRBJ1-2	NA	once	TGTGCCAGCAGTGAACGCAAGGCGTATAACTATGGCTACACCTTC	CASSERKAYNYGYTF
TRBV20-1	TRBJ1-2	NA	NA	TGCAGTGCCCCTAAATACTATGGCTACACCTTC	CSAPKYYGYTF
TRBV5-1	TRBJ2-1	NA	once	TGCGCCAGCAGCCTGCTAGCGAGGGATGAGCAGTTCTTC	CASSLLARDEQFF
TRBV30	TRBJ2-1	NA	NA	TGTGCCTGGAGTGGTGGGGGGCTGGGTAATGAGCAGTTCTTC	CAWSGGGLGNEQFF
TRBV7-9	TRBJ2-3	TRBD1	NA	TGTGCCAGCAGCTGGACAGGGGAACTTAGCACAGATACGCAGTATTTT	CASSWTGELSTDTQYF
TRBV11-3	TRBJ2-3	NA	NA	TGTGCCAGCAGCTTAGGACTGACCGGCACAGATACGCAGTATTTT	CASSLGLTGTDTQYF
TRBV7-9	TRBJ2-7	NA	NA	TGTGCCAGCAGCTCGCCTCTACAGGGAACGCAATCCTACGAGCAGTACTTC	CASSSPLQGTQSYEQYF
TRBV9	TRBJ1-2	NA	NA	TGTGCCAGCACCGCCCGGTTCGGTGGGAGGAAGAATGGCTACACCTTC	CASTARFGGRKNGYTF
TRBV3-1/TRBV3-2	TRBJ2-2	NA	NA	TGTGCCAGCAAGACGGAAACCGGGGAGCTGTTTTTT	CASKTETGELFF
TRBV4-1	TRBJ1-5	NA	NA	TGCGCCAGCAGCCAAGGGATCGGTCGACAGCCCCAGCATTTT	CASSQGIGRQPQHF
TRBV14	TRBJ2-1	NA	NA	TGTGCCAGCAGCCAGTCGCGCCCGGGTGAGCAGTTCTTC	CASSQSRPGEQFF
TRBV5-1	TRBJ1-1	NA	NA	TGCGCCAGCAGCTACGCTGGGGGAACTGAAGCTTTCTTT	CASSYAGGTEAFF
TRBV6-1	TRBJ2-7	TRBD1	NA	TGTGCCAGCAGTGAAGAGTCGGACAGGGACCACGAGCAGTACTTC	CASSEESDRDHEQYF
TRBV6-7	TRBJ1-1	TRBD1	NA	TGTGCCAGACCAAGGACAGGGAGGTTGTTTGCGGAGACTGAAGCTTTCTTT	CARPRTGRLFAETEAFF
TRBV11-2	TRBJ1-5	NA	NA	TGTGCCAGCAGCTTATCGGGTATTGACGATCAGCCCCAGCATTTT	CASSLSGIDDQPQHF
TRBV30	TRBJ2-3	TRBD1	NA	TGTGCCTGGAGTCTAGGGACAGGGGGCGTCGCAGATACGCAGTATTTT	CAWSLGTGGVADTQYF
TRBV10-1	TRBJ2-3	TRBD2	NA	TGCGCCAGCAGTGACTTCGGGGGACTAGCGTTAGATACGCAGTATTTT	CASSDFGGLALDTQYF
TRBV2	TRBJ1-1	TRBD1	NA	TGTGCCAGCCAACTCGACAGGGGTAGTAACACTGAAGCTTTCTTT	CASQLDRGSNTEAFF
TRBV11-2	TRBJ1-3	NA	NA	TGTGCCAGCAGCTTCTTCGGGAGCTCTGGAAACACCATATATTTT	CASSFFGSSGNTIYF
TRBV6-1	TRBJ1-4	NA	NA	TGTGCCAGCAGTGAAGCGGATTACGTAGGAAAACTGTTTTTT	CASSEADYVGKLFF
TRBV4-1	TRBJ1-5	NA	few	TGCGCCAGCAGCCCAGGAATGGGGAAGAACGGCAATCAGCCCCAGCATTTT	CASSPGMGKNGNQPQHF
TRBV5-1	TRBJ1-1	TRBD1	few	TGCGCCAGCAGCCTCCGGACAGGCAGAGAAGCTTTCTTT	CASSLRTGREAFF
TRBV3-1/TRBV3-2	TRBJ1-5	NA	NA	TGTGCCAGCAGCCAAGATCCCTATGGGAGCAATCAGCCCCAGCATTTT	CASSQDPYGSNQPQHF
TRBV27	TRBJ1-5	NA	NA	TGTGCCAGCAGTTTGGTTTCAGGGATTAGCAATCAGCCCCAGCATTTT	CASSLVSGISNQPQHF
TRBV3-1/TRBV3-2	TRBJ2-6	NA	medium-sized	TGTGCCAGCAGCCAAGGGGAAGATGGGGCCAACGTCCTGACTTTC	CASSQGEDGANVLTF
TRBV19	TRBJ2-4	NA	many	TGTGCCAGTCTGGGGGACATTCAGTACTTC	CASLGDIQYF
TRBV7-2	TRBJ1-5	NA	once	TGTGCCAGCAGCTTAGGGGGAGGGGCAGGGGTTGGCCAGCCCCAGCATTTT	CASSLGGGAGVGQPQHF
TRBV25-1	TRBJ1-1	TRBD1	NA	TGTGCCAGCACGGACAGGGGAAGTGAAGCTTTCTTT	CASTDRGSEAFF
TRBV2	TRBJ1-6	NA	once	TGTGCCAGCAGTGTCGGGGTCGAGAATTCACCCCTCCACTTT	CASSVGVENSPLHF
TRBV24-1	TRBJ2-1	TRBD1	NA	TGTGCCACCAGTGATTTTCGCGGACAGGGACAGGGGGCGGGAAGCTCCTACAATGAGCAGTTCTTC	CATSDFRGQGQGAGSSYNEQFF
TRBV6-6	TRBJ1-4	NA	NA	TGTGCCAGCAGTTACGCGGCGCATGAAAAACTGTTTTTT	CASSYAAHEKLFF
TRBV6-5	TRBJ2-1	TRBD1	NA	TGTGCCAGCAGTTACTTAGGACAGGCCAACAATGAGCAGTTCTTC	CASSYLGQANNEQFF
TRBV18	TRBJ2-7	TRBD1	NA	TGTGCCAGCTCCCTAGTCTCAGGGGGCAACGAGCAGTACTTC	CASSLVSGGNEQYF
TRBV12-2	TRBJ2-3	NA	NA	TGTGCAAGTCGCTTAGTGGGGTTAGCGGGGGGGCCGGATACGCAGTATTTT	CASRLVGLAGGPDTQYF
TRBV5-1	TRBJ2-1	TRBD1	once	TGCGCCAGCAGGGCCGGGACAGCTAGCTACAATGAGCAGTTCTTC	CASRAGTASYNEQFF
TRBV5-6	TRBJ2-7	NA	NA	TGTGCCAGCAGCGGGGGGGGCCGCCTCTCCTACGAGCAGTACTTC	CASSGGGRLSYEQYF
TRBV9	TRBJ1-6	NA	NA	TGTGCCAGCAGCGAGGGGAATTCCGGTTCACCCCTCCACTTT	CASSEGNSGSPLHF
TRBV7-9	TRBJ1-1	TRBD1	NA	TGTGCCAGCAGCTCTGGGACAGGGTTACGGGAGGCGGCCTTT	CASSSGTGLREAAF
TRBV30	TRBJ1-2	NA	NA	TGTGCCTGGAGTCCCGGGGGGCAAGGGTATGGCTACACCTTC	CAWSPGGQGYGYTF
TRBV11-2	TRBJ2-7	NA	NA	TGTGCCAGCAGCACGGCAGACTACGAGCAGTACTTC	CASSTADYEQYF
TRBV7-2	TRBJ2-7	NA	once	TGTGCCAGCAGCTCAACCGGGACAACCTACGAGCAGTACTTC	CASSSTGTTYEQYF
TRBV14	TRBJ2-7	NA	once	TGTGCCAGCAGCCGGTCCTACGAGCAGTACTTC	CASSRSYEQYF
TRBV7-9	TRBJ2-2	TRBD2	NA	TGTGCCAGCAGCGCTTCTAGCGGGGGAAACACCGGGGAGCTGTTTTTT	CASSASSGGNTGELFF
TRBV7-9	TRBJ1-5	NA	NA	TGTGCCAGCAGCTTAGATAACGGGGATCAGCCCCAGCATTTT	CASSLDNGDQPQHF
TRBV3-1/TRBV3-2	TRBJ1-1	NA	NA	TGTGCCAGCAGCCAAAGGGGTACTGAAGCTTTCTTT	CASSQRGTEAFF
TRBV5-5	TRBJ2-7	TRBD1	NA	TGTGCCAGCAGCCGGTACCGGGACAGGGTAGGAGAGCAGTACTTC	CASSRYRDRVGEQYF
TRBV4-1	TRBJ1-2	NA	NA	TGCGCCAGCAGCCTAGTCGAGGCCGGGGGTAACTATGGCTACACCTTC	CASSLVEAGGNYGYTF
TRBV10-1	TRBJ2-7	NA	NA	TGCGCCAGCAGTGAGGGGGGGACAGCTTCCTACGAGCAGTACTTC	CASSEGGTASYEQYF
TRBV6-1	TRBJ2-1	NA	NA	TGTGCCAGCAGTGACAAGGGGGGTGTTTGGAATGAGCAGTTCTTC	CASSDKGGVWNEQFF
TRBV14	TRBJ1-2	TRBD1	NA	TGTGCCAGCAGCTTGGGACAGGGGAACTATGGCTACACCTTC	CASSLGQGNYGYTF
TRBV25-1	TRBJ1-2	NA	NA	TGTGCCAGCAGTGCAAGCGACTCATACTATGGCTACACCTTC	CASSASDSYYGYTF
TRBV30	TRBJ1-1	NA	NA	TGTGCCTGGAGCAAGGCGGCGAACACTGAAGCTTTCTTT	CAWSKAANTEAFF
TRBV24-1	TRBJ2-3	TRBD2	NA	TGTGCCACCAGTGACCCGGGACTAGCTTCTAGCACAGATACGCAGTATTTT	CATSDPGLASSTDTQYF
TRBV24-1	TRBJ2-7	TRBD1	NA	TGTGCCACCAGTAAATCGGGACAGACCTACGAGCAGTACTTC	CATSKSGQTYEQYF
TRBV2	TRBJ1-4	NA	NA	TGTGCCAGCATTTCTTTGAGGGGTAATGAAAAACTGTTTTTT	CASISLRGNEKLFF
TRBV9	TRBJ2-2	TRBD2	NA	TGTGCCAGCAGCGTAACCGGGGGGGCCGGGGAGCTGTTTTTT	CASSVTGGAGELFF
TRBV7-9	TRBJ1-2	NA	NA	TGTGCCAGCAGCTTAATCAGCTATGGCTACACCTTC	CASSLISYGYTF
TRBV5-6	TRBJ1-1	NA	few	TGTGCCAGCAGCTCGATCCGCACTGAAGCTTTCTTT	CASSSIRTEAFF
TRBV9	TRBJ2-3	TRBD2	NA	TGTGCCAGCAGCGTACGGACTAGCGGGGGGTTTAGCACAGATACGCAGTATTTT	CASSVRTSGGFSTDTQYF